This T cell receptor (beta chain) originates from a study of response to subunit inactivated influenza vaccine. V lost 7 bases to trimming and J lost 0 bases, with 13 bases between them. CDR3 length: 14 residues. Germline loops: CDR1 MDHEN, CDR2 SYDVKM. This clonotype has a handful of counts. TCRdb reprocessed the RT-PCR reads via MiXCR and lists one record per CDR3 protein. The sample holds under 200,000 distinct CDR3 sequences; roughly 12% are singletons and the top ten take about 29%. This sample also belongs to another study, concerning T cells expressing NK-cell markers. This second report adds: The TCR beta cDNA came from 5'RACE template switching with UMIs.

The source material was CD8+ T cells sorted from PBMCs, sampled 12 days after vaccination. V is TRBV28 and J is TRBJ2-7, with D perhaps given as TRBD1 or TRBD2 (5 bases each). The sequence was obtained from a man in his fifties or sixties who received an inactivated influenza vaccine. The CDR3 sequence is CASTDSGRSYEQYF. The CDR3 coding sequence is TGTGCCAGCACCGACTCGGGGCGCTCCTACGAGCAGTACTTC.